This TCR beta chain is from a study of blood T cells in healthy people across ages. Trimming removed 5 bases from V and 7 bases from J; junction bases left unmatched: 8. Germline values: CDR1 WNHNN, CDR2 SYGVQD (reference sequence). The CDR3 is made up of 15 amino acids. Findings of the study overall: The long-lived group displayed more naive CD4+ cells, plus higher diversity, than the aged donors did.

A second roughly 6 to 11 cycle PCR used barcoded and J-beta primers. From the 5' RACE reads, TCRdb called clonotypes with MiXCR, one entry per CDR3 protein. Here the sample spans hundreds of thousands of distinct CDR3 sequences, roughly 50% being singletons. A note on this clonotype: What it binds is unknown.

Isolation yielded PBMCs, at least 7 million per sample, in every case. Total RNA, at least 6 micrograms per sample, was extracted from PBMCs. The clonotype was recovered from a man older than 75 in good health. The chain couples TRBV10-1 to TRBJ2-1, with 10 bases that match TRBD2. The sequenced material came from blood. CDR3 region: CASSTRLAGENEQFF. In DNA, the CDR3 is TGCGCCAGCAGTACCCGGCTAGCGGGAGAGAATGAGCAGTTCTTC.